The source of this T cell receptor beta chain is a study of T cells in Graves' hyperthyroidism and ophthalmopathy. Amplified regions were TCR beta CDR3 sequences from RNA transcripts. RT-PCR in the first round (using the HTBI primer set) targeted the TCR CDR3. TCRdb itself ran the multiplex PCR reads through MiXCR, one entry per CDR3 protein. The sample includes around 350,000 distinct CDR3 sequences, 13% to 15% of them seen just once. Every diagnosis used clinical symptoms, serum thyroxine and TRAb, thyroid ultrasound and orbital computed tomography. Trimming left V 2 bases short and J 5 bases short, with 15 bases between. Germline assignment: CDR1 SGHDN and CDR2 FVKESK. The CDR3 has 15 amino acids. This clonotype was seen more than once but under ten times.

The chain uses TRBV14 and TRBJ1-1; the D is unclear. Source material: blood. The sequence came from a woman in her sixties with Graves' ophthalmopathy. The chain's CDR3 is CASSQRPWWRTEAFF. CDR3 bases: TGTGCCAGCAGCCAACGGCCGTGGTGGAGGACTGAAGCTTTCTTT.